The clone carrying this T cell receptor beta chain was recorded at least ten times. This entry comes from a study of T-cell memory formation after mild COVID-19. TCRdb analysed the 5' RACE reads with MiXCR anew, one entry per CDR3 protein. The sample carries about 260,000 distinct CDR3 sequences, 15% to 20% recorded once. The CDR3 is 13 residues long. V lost 0 bases and J lost 1, with 3 bases in between. The sequencing sample was made of PBMCs or a T cell subset sorted from them (not recorded which). The clonotype comes from a man younger than 35 who had mild COVID-19 (a few samples of this study predate the infection). Cell type and time point are not known. V gene TRBV12-3 or TRBV12-4 combines with J gene TRBJ1-1; D call uncertain. CDR3 sequence (DNA): TGTGCCAGCAGTTTAGCGCGGAACACTGAAGCTTTCTTT. Translation: CASSLARNTEAFF.